This T cell receptor beta chain is from a study of T-cell reconstitution after alpha-beta-depleted transplantation in children. Deletions cut 1 base from V and 5 bases from J, with 14 bases between. This CDR3 is 15 amino acids long. The V gene's germline CDR1 is KGHSH and CDR2 LQKENI. Findings of the study overall: About two months after transplant, alpha-beta T cells reportedly came from several hundred expanded graft clones.

Preparation of the TCRbeta library involved a method that used unique molecular identifiers. TCRdb independently ran MiXCR on the PCR reads; one entry per CDR3 protein. The profile shows 6,500 to 10,000 distinct CDR3 sequences, about 30% of them singletons. Concerning this clonotype itself: Its specificity is unknown.

This sequence originates from a boy in the first two years of life who had a stem cell transplant for SCID, so the T cells may come from the graft donor. Sequencing used peripheral blood, obtained 60 days after TCRalphabeta/CD19-depleted stem cell transplant. V gene TRBV18 combines with J gene TRBJ1-2, with D perhaps matching TRBD1 (6 bases). CDR3 amino acids: CASSPQGHGGYGYTF. In DNA, the CDR3 is TGTGCCAGCTCACCACAGGGACATGGGGGGTATGGCTACACCTTC. Based on the CDR3 plus reference TRBV18 and TRBJ1-2, the full variable domain is NAGVMQNPRHLVRRRGQEARLRCSPMKGHSHVYWYRQLPEEGLKFMVYLQKENIIDESGMPKERFSAEFPKEGPSILRIQQVVRGDSAAYFCASSPQGHGGYGYTFGSGTRLTVV.